This TCR beta chain was sequenced in a study of T cells in localized non-small cell lung cancer. In germline, CDR1 is LNHDA, CDR2 SQIVND (reference sequence). The ends were cut back, 5 bases at V and 2 bases at J, with 9 bases in the middle. The CDR3 covers 13 residues. About this clone: Its specificity is unknown.

General study results and limits: Only one tumor region was sequenced, so heterogeneity remains possible. Elevated blood T cell density was associated with longer overall survival. Researchers found a median roughly 50 of the top 100 tumor clones in adjacent lung.

The assay was immunoSEQ multiplex PCR, and TCRdb's table has in-frame clones only and misses some. The sample records about 41,000 clones, approximately 80% being singletons. The source is a man aged 40 to 70 with stage II lung adenocarcinoma. V usage is TRBV19 and J usage is TRBJ2-5; D is undetermined. This specimen consisted of PBMCs, obtained before any cancer treatment. CDR3 residues: CASSARIQETQYF. CDR3 nucleotides: TGTGCCAGTAGTGCCAGGATACAAGAGACCCAGTACTTC.